Below, 18 T cell receptor beta chains from the same sample are listed, as sequenced in a study of radiation and T cells in renal cell carcinoma. Time point given: baseline pretreatment blood. Treatment indicated: 15 Gy SBRT to primary tumor, nephrectomy 4 weeks later. Sequencing was performed with immunoSEQ multiplex PCR; in TCRdb, only in-frame clones are kept and a portion is missing. The sample has about 150,000 clones; 88% are singletons. This material consisted of blood, taken from a patient whose treatment included radiotherapy and nephrectomy. Receptors originate from a woman in her 70s with renal cell carcinoma.

V usage is TRBV7-9 and J usage is TRBJ2-1; 12 nucleotides line up with TRBD2. CDR3 length: 14 amino acids. The ends lost 5 bases at V and 9 bases at J; junction bases unmatched: 5. Germline lookup yields CDR1 SEHNR and CDR2 FQNEAQ (reference sequence). The CDR3 coding sequence is TGTGCCAGCAGCCCGGGACTAGCGGGCGGTGAGCAGTTCTTC. Translated, it gives CASSPGLAGGEQFF.

V gene TRBV6-5 combines with J gene TRBJ2-1; 11 bases agree with TRBD2. Germline trimming cut 6 bases from V and 10 bases from J; bases unmatched to any gene: 11. Germline assignment: CDR1 MNHEY and CDR2 SVGAGI. The length of the CDR3 is 15 residues. The DNA for the CDR3 is TGTGCCAGCAGGGCAGGGATAGCGGGGGGGACGGAGCAGTTCTTC. Its translation is CASRAGIAGGTEQFF.

The chain is built from TRBV6-1 and TRBJ1-2; no firm D call. The V end lost 5 bases, the J end lost 4 bases, and 14 bases lay between the germline ends. Germline CDR1 reads MNHNS; CDR2 reads SASEGT. The CDR3 totals 14 residues. The DNA of the CDR3 is TGTGCCAGCAGTCCCGGGAGGAGGAGCTATGGCTACACCTTC. Its translation is CASSPGRRSYGYTF.

The V gene is TRBV4-3, the J gene TRBJ2-5; possibly TRBD1 or TRBD2 for D (6 bases each). The CDR3 runs 16 residues. Trimming shortened V by 4 bases and J by 5 bases, and 20 bases separated the two germline ends. The germline CDR1 and CDR2 sequences are LGHNA and YSLEER. CDR3 protein: CASSRRVLGGDETQYF. CDR3 bases: TGCGCCAGCAGCCGACGCGTGTTGGGGGGCGATGAGACCCAGTACTTC.

This clone was observed a few times. The V gene is TRBV7-9, the J gene TRBJ2-7; D is uncertain. The V end was cut by 2 bases, the J end by 5 bases, with 13 bases between. Germline loops: CDR1 SEHNR, CDR2 FQNEAQ (reference sequence). This CDR3 comprises 14 residues. CDR3 DNA sequence: TGTGCCAGCAGCTTAACTCATCAAAAGAACGAGCAGTACTTC. As protein: CASSLTHQKNEQYF.

J is TRBJ2-1 and V is TRBV27; TRBD1 matches 8 bases. In germline, CDR1 is MNHEY, CDR2 SMNVEV (reference sequence). This CDR3 has 15 residues. V lost 6 bases and J lost 6; bases outside the gene matches: 10. In DNA, the CDR3 is TGTGCCAGCAGCCGGGGGACAGGCTACCTCAATGAGCAGTTCTTC. It translates to CASSRGTGYLNEQFF.

V usage is TRBV7-8 and J usage is TRBJ1-1; the D is unclear. The CDR3 totals 14 residues. Looked up from germline, CDR1 is SGHVS and CDR2 is FQNEAQ. V gave up 4 bases and J gave up 0 bases, with 9 bases separating them. The CDR3 region is CASSSSGLNTEAFF. In DNA form, the CDR3 reads TGTGCCAGCAGCTCCAGTGGATTGAACACTGAAGCTTTCTTT.

The CDR3: CAWRITGGNEQYF. DNA for the CDR3: TGTGCCTGGAGGATTACGGGGGGGAACGAGCAGTACTTC. The chain has TRBV30 and TRBJ2-7; TRBD2 agrees at 8 bases. The CDR3 has 13 residues. Germline CDR1 reads GTSNPN; CDR2 reads SVGIG (reference sequence). V lost 3 bases to trimming and J lost 5 bases; unmatched junction nucleotides: 6.

The genes are TRBV7-2 and TRBJ1-2; D gene unclear. Germline-derived CDR1 and CDR2 are SGHTA and FQGNSA. The CDR3 runs to 15 residues. V gave up 4 bases and J gave up 11 bases, with 23 bases separating them. CDR3 amino acids: CASSSPAGPILGYTF. CDR3 coding DNA: TGTGCCAGCAGCTCCCCGGCTGGCCCAATATTAGGTTACACCTTC.

This rearrangement joins TRBV7-2 to TRBJ2-1; 11 bases are a match to TRBD2. V lost 5 bases to trimming and J lost 3 bases; unmatched junction nucleotides: 3. CDR1 is SGHTA and CDR2 is FQGNSA in the germline V gene. The CDR3 is made up of 15 amino acids. This CDR3 reads CASSLSGGVYNEQFF. In DNA form, the CDR3 reads TGTGCCAGCAGCCTTAGCGGGGGGGTCTACAATGAGCAGTTCTTC.

The V and J genes are TRBV30 and TRBJ2-5, with 11 bases matching TRBD2. The CDR3 has 13 amino acids. The J segment lost 4 bases and the V segment lost 2 bases, leaving 0 bases of the junction unmatched. Germline CDR1 reads GTSNPN; CDR2 reads SVGIG (reference sequence). The CDR3 DNA sequence: TGTGCCTGGAGTCTAGCGGGGGGAGAGACCCAGTACTTC. Translation gives CAWSLAGGETQYF.

The chain employs TRBV5-5 and TRBJ2-5; 7 bases align to TRBD1. V gave up 5 bases and J gave up 4 bases; unmatched junction bases: 14. This CDR3 is built from 16 residues. Germline V gives CDR1 SGHKS, CDR2 YYEKEE (reference sequence). The CDR3 spells CASRIQTGVLGETQYF. CDR3 in DNA: TGTGCCAGCAGGATACAAACAGGGGTGTTAGGAGAGACCCAGTACTTC.

This clone was counted only a few times. The J gene is TRBJ1-5, the V gene TRBV9; possible D gene TRBD1, 5 bases. With 0 bases removed from V and 4 bases from J, the gap between germline ends came to 11 bases. The germline CDR1 and CDR2 sequences are SGDLS and YYNGEE. This CDR3 is 15 amino acids long. For the CDR3, the DNA is TGTGCCAGCAGCGTAGGTTCGGGGGAGAATCAGCCCCAGCATTTT. Protein product: CASSVGSGENQPQHF. The full variable domain, in which reference TRBV9 and TRBJ1-5 provide the parts outside the CDR3, is DSGVTQTPKHLITATGQRVTLRCSPRSGDLSVYWYQQSLDQGLQFLIQYYNGEERAKGNILERFSAQQFPDLHSELNLSSLELGDSALYFCASSVGSGENQPQHFGDGTRLSIL.

The gene calls are TRBV9 and TRBJ2-7; 11 bases map to TRBD2. CDR1 is SGDLS and CDR2 is YYNGEE in the germline V gene. The CDR3 has 14 amino acids. With V trimmed by 4 bases and J by 6 bases, 6 bases remained unmatched. The CDR3 reads CASSPRLAGSEQYF. The CDR3 DNA is TGTGCCAGCAGCCCCCGACTAGCGGGGAGCGAGCAGTACTTC.

This clone was seen more than once but under ten times. At the DNA level, this CDR3 is encoded by other sequences in the same sample as well. The chain couples TRBV6-5 to TRBJ1-5, with 7 bases matching TRBD1. The CDR3 contains 14 residues. Trimming cost V 6 bases and J 1 base; bases outside gene matches: 3. In germline, CDR1 is MNHEY, CDR2 SVGAGI. The DNA for the CDR3 is TGTGCCAGCAGACCGGACAGGAGCAATCAGCCCCAGCATTTT. Its translation is CASRPDRSNQPQHF.

This chain joins TRBV19 and TRBJ2-2; TRBD2 matches 13 bases. The V gene end was trimmed by 4 bases and the J gene end by 1 base; junction bases not matched to a gene: 9. The CDR3 covers 19 residues. The germline gives CDR1 LNHDA, CDR2 SQIVND (reference sequence). For the CDR3, the DNA is TGTGCCAGTAGTAAAAGGGGGACTAGCGGGGCCCAGAACACCGGGGAGCTGTTTTTT. It specifies CASSKRGTSGAQNTGELFF. The full variable domain, rest sourced from reference TRBV19 and TRBJ2-2, is DGGITQSPKYLFRKEGQNVTLSCEQNLNHDAMYWYRQDPGQGLRLIYYSQIVNDFQKGDIAEGYSVSREKKESFPLTVTSAQKNPTAFYLCASSKRGTSGAQNTGELFFGEGSRLTVL.

This clone was observed a single time. The chain couples TRBV2 to TRBJ2-1, with 10 bases matching TRBD2. Germline loops: CDR1 SNHLY, CDR2 FYNNEI. V lost 8 bases, J lost 9 bases, and 16 bases stayed unmatched. The CDR3 totals 16 residues. The CDR3 region is CASRLSLAGGVGEQFF. The CDR3 coding sequence is TGTGCCAGCCGCCTTAGTTTAGCGGGGGGCGTGGGTGAGCAGTTCTTC.

This chain joins TRBV5-4 and TRBJ1-1, with TRBD1 matching over 9 bases. V was pared by 0 bases and J by 1 base, with 4 bases of the junction left unmatched. CDR1 SGHNT and CDR2 YYREEE come from the germline V gene (reference sequence). This CDR3 has 16 amino acids. The CDR3 region is CASSLAGQGRNTEAFF. CDR3 nucleotides: TGTGCCAGCAGCTTGGCCGGACAGGGGAGGAACACTGAAGCTTTCTTT.